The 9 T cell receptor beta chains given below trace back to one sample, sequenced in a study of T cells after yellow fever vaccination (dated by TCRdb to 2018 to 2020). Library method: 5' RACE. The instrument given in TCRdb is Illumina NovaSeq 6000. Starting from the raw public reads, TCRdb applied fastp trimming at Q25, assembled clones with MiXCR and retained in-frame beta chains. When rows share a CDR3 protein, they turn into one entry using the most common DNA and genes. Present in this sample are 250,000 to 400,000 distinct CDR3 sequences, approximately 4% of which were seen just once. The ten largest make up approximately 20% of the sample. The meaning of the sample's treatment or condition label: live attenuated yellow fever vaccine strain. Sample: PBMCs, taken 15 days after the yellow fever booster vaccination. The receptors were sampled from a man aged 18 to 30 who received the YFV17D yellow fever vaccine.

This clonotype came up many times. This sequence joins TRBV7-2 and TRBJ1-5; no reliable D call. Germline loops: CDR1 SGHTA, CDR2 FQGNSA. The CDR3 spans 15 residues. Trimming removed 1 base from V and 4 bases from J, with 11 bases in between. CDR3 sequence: CASSLGARENQPQHF. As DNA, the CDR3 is TGTGCCAGCAGCTTAGGGGCACGGGAAAATCAGCCCCAGCATTTT.

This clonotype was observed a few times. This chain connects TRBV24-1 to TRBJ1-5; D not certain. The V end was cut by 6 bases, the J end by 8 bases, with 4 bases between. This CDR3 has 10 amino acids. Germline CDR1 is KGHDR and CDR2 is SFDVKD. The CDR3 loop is CATSREPQHF. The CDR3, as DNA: TGTGCCACCAGTCGGGAGCCCCAGCATTTT.

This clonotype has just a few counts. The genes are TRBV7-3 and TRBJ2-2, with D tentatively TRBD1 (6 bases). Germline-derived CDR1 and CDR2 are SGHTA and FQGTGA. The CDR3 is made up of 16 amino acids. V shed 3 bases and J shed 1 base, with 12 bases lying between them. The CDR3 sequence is CASSLSGVRNTGELFF. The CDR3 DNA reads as TGTGCCAGCAGCTTGTCAGGGGTGCGGAACACCGGGGAGCTGTTTTTT.

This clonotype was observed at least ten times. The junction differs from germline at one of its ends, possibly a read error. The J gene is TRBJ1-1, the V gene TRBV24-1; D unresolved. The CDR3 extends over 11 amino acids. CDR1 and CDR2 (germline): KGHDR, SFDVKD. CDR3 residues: CATSDRSGHSF. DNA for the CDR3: TGTGCCACCAGTGACAGATCGGGCCATTCTTTT.

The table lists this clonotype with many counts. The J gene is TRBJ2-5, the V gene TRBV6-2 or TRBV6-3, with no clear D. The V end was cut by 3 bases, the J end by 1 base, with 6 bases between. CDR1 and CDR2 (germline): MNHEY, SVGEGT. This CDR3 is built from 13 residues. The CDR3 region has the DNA TGTGCCAGCAGTTATGAGAGCCAAGAGACCCAGTACTTC. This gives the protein CASSYESQETQYF.

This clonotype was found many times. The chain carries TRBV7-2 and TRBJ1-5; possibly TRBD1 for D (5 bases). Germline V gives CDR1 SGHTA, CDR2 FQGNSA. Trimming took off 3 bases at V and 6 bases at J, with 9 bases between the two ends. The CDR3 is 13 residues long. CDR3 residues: CASSFGASQPQHF. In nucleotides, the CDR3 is TGTGCCAGCAGCTTCGGGGCGAGTCAGCCCCAGCATTTT.

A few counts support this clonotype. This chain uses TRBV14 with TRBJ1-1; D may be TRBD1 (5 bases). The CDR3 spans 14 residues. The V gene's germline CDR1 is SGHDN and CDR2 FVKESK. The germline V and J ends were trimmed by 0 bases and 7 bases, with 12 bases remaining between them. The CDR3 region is CASSQEPGIGEAFF. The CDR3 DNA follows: TGTGCCAGCAGCCAAGAACCAGGGATCGGTGAAGCTTTCTTT. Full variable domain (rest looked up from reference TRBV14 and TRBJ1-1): EAGVTQFPSHSVIEKGQTVTLRCDPISGHDNLYWYRRVMGKEIKFLLHFVKESKQDESGMPNNRFLAERTGGTYSTLKVQPAELEDSGVYFCASSQEPGIGEAFFGQGTRLTVV.

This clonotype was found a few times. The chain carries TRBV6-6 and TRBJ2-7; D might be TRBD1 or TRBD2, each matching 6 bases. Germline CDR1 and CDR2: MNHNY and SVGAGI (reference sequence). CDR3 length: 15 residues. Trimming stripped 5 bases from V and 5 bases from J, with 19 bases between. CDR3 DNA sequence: TGTGCCAGCAGTACACCGGGGGCCAGGGCCCACGAGCAGTACGTC. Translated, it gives CASSTPGARAHEQYV.

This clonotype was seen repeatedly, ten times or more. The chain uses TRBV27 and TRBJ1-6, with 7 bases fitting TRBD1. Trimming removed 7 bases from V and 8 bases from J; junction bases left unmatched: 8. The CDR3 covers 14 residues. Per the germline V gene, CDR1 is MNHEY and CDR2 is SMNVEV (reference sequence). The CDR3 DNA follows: TGTGCCAGCAAACCGGGACAGTCAGATTCACCCCTCCACTTT. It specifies CASKPGQSDSPLHF.